Listed below are T cell receptor beta chains from one sample, sequenced in a study of cytomegalovirus exposure and HLA in healthy donors. Clones were read by immunoSEQ multiplex PCR, and TCRdb kept only the in-frame ones, dropping some. The sample has under 250,000 clones, about 78% seen once. Sequencing used PBMCs. Source of these receptors: a male donor in good health and CMV-seronegative. The CDR3 runs from the conserved cysteine through the conserved F or W. The D gene is left open where the match is weak. Expanded clones get a size class; other rows say once, few or many, or leave the size out.

abundance	len	j_gene	v_gene	d_gene	CDR3nt	CDR3aa
.	14	TRBJ2-3	TRBV2	.	TGTGCCAGCAGTGAAGGTCGGGGGACAGATACGCAGTATTTT	CASSEGRGTDTQYF
.	16	TRBJ2-5	TRBV7-7	TRBD2	TGTGCCAGCAGCTTACTAGCGGGAGGGTCGGGCGAGACCCAGTACTTC	CASSLLAGGSGETQYF
.	14	TRBJ1-2	TRBV29-1	TRBD1	TGCGGCTCCCGGACAGGGGAGGGTAGCTATGGCTACACCTTC	CGSRTGEGSYGYTF
.	13	TRBJ2-1	TRBV11-2	.	TGTGCCAGCAGCTTTACGGAGGTAGATGAGCAGTTCTTC	CASSFTEVDEQFF
.	15	TRBJ1-5	TRBV5-1	.	TGCGCCAGCAGCTTGGGCGGGGTCACCAATCAGCCCCAGCATTTT	CASSLGGVTNQPQHF
.	13	TRBJ2-7	TRBV30	.	TGTGCCTGGAGTGCCGGGTTGGTCCACGAGCAGTACTTC	CAWSAGLVHEQYF
.	17	TRBJ2-3	TRBV5-6	.	TGTGCCAGCAGCTTGGATTCAGGCTTTCGATTCACAGATACGCAGTATTTT	CASSLDSGFRFTDTQYF
.	13	TRBJ2-5	TRBV10-3	TRBD2	TGTGCCATCAGTGTGCTAGCGGGAGAGACCCAGTACTTC	CAISVLAGETQYF
few	14	TRBJ1-1	TRBV19	TRBD1	TGTGCCAGTAGCCGACAGGGCATGAACACTGAAGCTTTCTTT	CASSRQGMNTEAFF
.	14	TRBJ1-1	TRBV6-6	TRBD1	TGTGCCAGCAGTTACAAGGACAGGGGTACTGAAGCTTTCTTT	CASSYKDRGTEAFF
.	16	TRBJ1-5	TRBV29-1	TRBD1	TGCAGCGTCCCCAGACAGGGGGCGATGAGCAATCAGCCCCAGCATTTT	CSVPRQGAMSNQPQHF
.	14	TRBJ2-1	TRBV5-1	.	TGCGCCAGCAGCTTGGCCACCGGCTACAATGAGCAGTTCTTC	CASSLATGYNEQFF
.	13	TRBJ2-1	TRBV9	TRBD1	TGTGCCAGCAGCGTCGGACAGGGCGATGAGCAGTTCTTC	CASSVGQGDEQFF
.	15	TRBJ2-1	TRBV11-2	TRBD2	TGTGCCAGCACCTTGACTAGCGGGAGTTCTGGTGAGCAGTTCTTC	CASTLTSGSSGEQFF
once	15	TRBJ2-3	TRBV5-1	TRBD2	TGCGCCAGCAGCTCCATGACTAGCGGCACAGATACGCAGTATTTT	CASSSMTSGTDTQYF
.	16	TRBJ1-2	TRBV27	TRBD1	TGTGCCAGCAGTTTTAGCGGGGACAGGGTTAACTATGGCTACACCTTC	CASSFSGDRVNYGYTF